This note documents a single TCR beta chain sequence. The data were obtained in a study of multiple sclerosis patients with progressive multifocal leukoencephalopathy. The time point is: before natalizumab initiation. Clones were read by immunoSEQ multiplex PCR, and TCRdb kept only the in-frame ones, dropping some. The sample carries roughly 34,000 clones, 89% recorded once. This CDR3 comprises 13 residues. The V end lost 0 bases, the J end lost 9 bases, and 9 bases lay between the germline ends. The germline V gene encodes CDR1 SGHRS and CDR2 YFSETQ. The chain has TRBV5-1 and TRBJ2-2, with a possible D match to TRBD2 (6 bases). The clonotype was recovered from a human donor with multiple sclerosis. Source material: PBMCs. DNA for the CDR3: TGCGCCAGCAGCTTGGCCGGGGACTGGGAGCTGTTTTTT. Protein product: CASSLAGDWELFF. Looking up the rest from reference TRBV5-1 and TRBJ2-2 gives the full variable domain: KAGVTQTPRYLIKTRGQQVTLSCSPISGHRSVSWYQQTPGQGLQFLFEYFSETQRNKGNFPGRFSGRQFSNSRSEMNVSTLELGDSALYLCASSLAGDWELFFGEGSRLTVL.